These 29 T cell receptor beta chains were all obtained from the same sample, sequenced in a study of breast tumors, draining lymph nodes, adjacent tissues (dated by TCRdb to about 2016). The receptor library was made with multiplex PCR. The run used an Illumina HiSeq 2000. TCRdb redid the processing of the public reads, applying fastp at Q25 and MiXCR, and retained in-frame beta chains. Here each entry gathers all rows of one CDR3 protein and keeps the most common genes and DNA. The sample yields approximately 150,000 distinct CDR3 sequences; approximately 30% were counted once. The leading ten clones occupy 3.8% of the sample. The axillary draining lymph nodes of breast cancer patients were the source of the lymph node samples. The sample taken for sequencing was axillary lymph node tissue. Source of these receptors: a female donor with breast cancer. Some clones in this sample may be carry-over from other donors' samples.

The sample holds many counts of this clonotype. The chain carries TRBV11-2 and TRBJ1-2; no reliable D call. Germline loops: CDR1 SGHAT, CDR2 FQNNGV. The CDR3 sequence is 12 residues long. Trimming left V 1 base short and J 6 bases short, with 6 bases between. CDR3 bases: TGTGCCAGCAGCTTAGGGTGGGATGGCTACACCTTC. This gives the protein CASSLGWDGYTF.

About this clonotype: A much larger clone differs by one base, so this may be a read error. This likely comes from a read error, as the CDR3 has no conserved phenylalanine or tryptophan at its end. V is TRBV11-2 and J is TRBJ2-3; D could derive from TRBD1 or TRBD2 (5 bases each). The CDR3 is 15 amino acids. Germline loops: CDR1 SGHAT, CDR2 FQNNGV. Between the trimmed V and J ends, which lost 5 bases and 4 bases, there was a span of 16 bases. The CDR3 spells CASSLVWGSPDTQYS. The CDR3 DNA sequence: TGTGCCAGCAGCCTGGTCTGGGGGTCCCCAGATACGCAGTATTCT.

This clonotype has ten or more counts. The DNA for the CDR3 is TGTGCCAGCAGTTTTAAGAGCGATTATGGCTACACCTTC. As protein: CASSFKSDYGYTF. This chain uses TRBV12-3 or TRBV12-4 with TRBJ1-2; D is uncertain. The V and J ends lost 3 bases and 5 bases respectively, with 10 bases between them. This CDR3 is built from 13 residues.

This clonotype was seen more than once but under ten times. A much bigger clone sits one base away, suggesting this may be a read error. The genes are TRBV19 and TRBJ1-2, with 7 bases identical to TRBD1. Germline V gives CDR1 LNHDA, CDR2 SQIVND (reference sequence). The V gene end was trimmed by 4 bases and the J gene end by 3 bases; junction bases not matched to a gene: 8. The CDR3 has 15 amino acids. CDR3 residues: CASSTTGDGDYGYTF. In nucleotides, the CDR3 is TGTGCCAGTAGTACCACAGGGGACGGCGACTATGGCTACACCTTC.

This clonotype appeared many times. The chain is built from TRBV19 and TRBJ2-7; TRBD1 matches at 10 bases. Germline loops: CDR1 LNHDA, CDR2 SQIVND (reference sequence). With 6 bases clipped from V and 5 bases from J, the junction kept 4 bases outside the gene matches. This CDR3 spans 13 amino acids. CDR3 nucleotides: TGTGCCAGTAGCTGGACAGGGGGTCACGAGCAGTACTTC. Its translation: CASSWTGGHEQYF.

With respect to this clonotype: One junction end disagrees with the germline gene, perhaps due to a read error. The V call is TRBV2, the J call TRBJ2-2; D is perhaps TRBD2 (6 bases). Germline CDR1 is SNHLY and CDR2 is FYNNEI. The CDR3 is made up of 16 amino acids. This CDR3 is CASTTGGWTNTRELFF. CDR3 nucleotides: TGCGCCAGCACTACCGGGGGATGGACGAACACCAGGGAGCTGTTTTTT.

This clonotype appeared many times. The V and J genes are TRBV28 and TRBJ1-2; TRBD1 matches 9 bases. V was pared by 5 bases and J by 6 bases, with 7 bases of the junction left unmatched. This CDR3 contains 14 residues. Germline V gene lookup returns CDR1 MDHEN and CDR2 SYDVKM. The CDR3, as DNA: TGTGCCAGCAGTCTATACGGGACAGGGCATGGCTACACCTTC. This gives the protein CASSLYGTGHGYTF.

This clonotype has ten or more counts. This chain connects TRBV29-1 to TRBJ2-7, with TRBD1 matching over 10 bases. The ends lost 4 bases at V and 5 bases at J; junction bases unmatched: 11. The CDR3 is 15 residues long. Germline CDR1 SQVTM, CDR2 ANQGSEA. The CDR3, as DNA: TGCAGCGTTGCACACCGGGACAGGGGATCTGACGAGCAGTACTTC. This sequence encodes CSVAHRDRGSDEQYF.

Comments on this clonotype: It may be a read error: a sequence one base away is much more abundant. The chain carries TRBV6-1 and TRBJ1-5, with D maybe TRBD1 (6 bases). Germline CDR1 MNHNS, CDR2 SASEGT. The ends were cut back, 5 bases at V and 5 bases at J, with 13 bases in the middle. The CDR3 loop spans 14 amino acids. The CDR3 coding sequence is TGTGCCAGCAGTCCGGACAGAAATTATCAGCCCCAGCATTTT. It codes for CASSPDRNYQPQHF.

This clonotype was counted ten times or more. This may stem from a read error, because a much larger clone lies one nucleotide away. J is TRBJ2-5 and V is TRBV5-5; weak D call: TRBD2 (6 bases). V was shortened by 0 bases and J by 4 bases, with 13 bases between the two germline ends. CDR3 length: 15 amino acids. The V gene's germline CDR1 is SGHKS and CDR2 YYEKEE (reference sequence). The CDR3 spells CASSLGTTKGETQYF. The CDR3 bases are TGTGCCAGCAGCTTGGGGACTACGAAAGGAGAGACCCAGTACTTC.

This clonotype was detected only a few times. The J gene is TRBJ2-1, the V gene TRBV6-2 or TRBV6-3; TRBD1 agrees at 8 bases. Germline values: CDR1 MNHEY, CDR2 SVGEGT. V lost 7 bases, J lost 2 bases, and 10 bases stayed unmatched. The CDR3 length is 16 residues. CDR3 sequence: CASNDPRQGPYNEQFF. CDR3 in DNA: TGTGCCAGCAACGACCCCCGACAGGGGCCCTACAATGAGCAGTTCTTC.

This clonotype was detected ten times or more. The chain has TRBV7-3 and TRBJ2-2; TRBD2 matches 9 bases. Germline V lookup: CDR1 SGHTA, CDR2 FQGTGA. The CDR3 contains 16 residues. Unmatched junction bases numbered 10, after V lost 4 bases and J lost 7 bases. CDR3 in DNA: TGTGCCAGCAGCTCACGGCCTAGCGGGGAAGGCGGGGAGCTGTTTTTT. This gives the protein CASSSRPSGEGGELFF.

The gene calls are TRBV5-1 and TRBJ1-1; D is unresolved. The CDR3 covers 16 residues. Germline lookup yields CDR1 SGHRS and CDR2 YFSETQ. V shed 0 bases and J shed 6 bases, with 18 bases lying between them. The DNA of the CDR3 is TGCGCCAGCAGCTTGGGGCTGCAGGCGTCGGATCCTGAAGCTTTCTTT. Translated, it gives CASSLGLQASDPEAFF.

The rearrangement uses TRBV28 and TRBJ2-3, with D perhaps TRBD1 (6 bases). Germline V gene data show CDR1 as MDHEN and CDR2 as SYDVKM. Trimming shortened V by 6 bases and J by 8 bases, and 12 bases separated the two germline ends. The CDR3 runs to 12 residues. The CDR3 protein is CASSTGSGTQYF. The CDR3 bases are TGTGCCAGCAGCACAGGGTCTGGTACGCAGTATTTT.

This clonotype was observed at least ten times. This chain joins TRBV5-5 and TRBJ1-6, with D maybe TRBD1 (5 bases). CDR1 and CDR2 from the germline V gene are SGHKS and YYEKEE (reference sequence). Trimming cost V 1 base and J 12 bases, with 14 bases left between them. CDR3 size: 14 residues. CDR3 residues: CASSLKGAGLPLHF. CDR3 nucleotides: TGTGCCAGCAGCTTGAAAGGGGCGGGATTACCCCTCCACTTT.

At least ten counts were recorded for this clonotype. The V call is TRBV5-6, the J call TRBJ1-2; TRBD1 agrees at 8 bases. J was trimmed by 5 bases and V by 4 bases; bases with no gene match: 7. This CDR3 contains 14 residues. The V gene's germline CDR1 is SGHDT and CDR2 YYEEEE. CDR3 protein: CASSQGTGDYGYTF. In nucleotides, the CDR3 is TGTGCCAGCAGCCAGGGGACAGGCGATTATGGCTACACCTTC.

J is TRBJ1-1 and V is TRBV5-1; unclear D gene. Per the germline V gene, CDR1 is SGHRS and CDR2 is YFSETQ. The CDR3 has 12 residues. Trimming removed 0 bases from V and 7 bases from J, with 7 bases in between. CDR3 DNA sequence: TGCGCCAGCAGCTTGGTGGGGATTGAAGCTTTCTTT. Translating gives CASSLVGIEAFF.

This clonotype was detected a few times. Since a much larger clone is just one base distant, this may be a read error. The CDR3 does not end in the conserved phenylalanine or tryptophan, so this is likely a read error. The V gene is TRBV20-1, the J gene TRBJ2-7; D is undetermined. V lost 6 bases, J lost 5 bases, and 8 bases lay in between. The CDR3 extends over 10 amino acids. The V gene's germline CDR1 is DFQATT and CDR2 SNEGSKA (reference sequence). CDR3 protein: CSAKNHEQYS. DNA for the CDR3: TGCAGTGCCAAGAACCACGAGCAGTACTCC.

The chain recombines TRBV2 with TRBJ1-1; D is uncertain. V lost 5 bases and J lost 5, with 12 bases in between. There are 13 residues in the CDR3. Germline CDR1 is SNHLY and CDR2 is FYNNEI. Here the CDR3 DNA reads TGTGCCAGCAGTAAGAAACTTGAAACTGAAGCTTTCTTT. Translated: CASSKKLETEAFF. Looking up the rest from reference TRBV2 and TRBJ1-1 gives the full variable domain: EPEVTQTPSHQVTQMGQEVILRCVPISNHLYFYWYRQILGQKVEFLVSFYNNEISEKSEIFDDQFSVERPDGSNFTLKIRSTKLEDSAMYFCASSKKLETEAFFGQGTRLTVV.

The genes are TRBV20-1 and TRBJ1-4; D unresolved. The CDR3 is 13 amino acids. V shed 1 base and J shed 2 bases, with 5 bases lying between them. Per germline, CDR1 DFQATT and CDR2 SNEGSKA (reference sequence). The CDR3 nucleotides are TGCAGTGCTAGAGCAGAGACTAATGAAAAACTGTTTTTT. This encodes CSARAETNEKLFF.

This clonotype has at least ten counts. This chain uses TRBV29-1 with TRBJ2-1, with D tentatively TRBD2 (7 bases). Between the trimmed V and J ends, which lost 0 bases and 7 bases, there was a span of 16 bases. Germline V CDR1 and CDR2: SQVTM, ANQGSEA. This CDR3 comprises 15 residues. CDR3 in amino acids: CSVEEAERGGNEQFF. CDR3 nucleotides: TGCAGCGTTGAAGAGGCAGAGAGGGGGGGGAATGAGCAGTTCTTC.

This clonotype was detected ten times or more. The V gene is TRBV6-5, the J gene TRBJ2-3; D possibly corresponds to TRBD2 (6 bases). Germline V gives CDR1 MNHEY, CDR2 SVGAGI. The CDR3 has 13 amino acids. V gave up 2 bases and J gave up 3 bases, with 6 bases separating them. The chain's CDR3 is CASSYGGTDTQYF. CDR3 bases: TGTGCCAGCAGTTACGGGGGGACAGATACGCAGTATTTT.

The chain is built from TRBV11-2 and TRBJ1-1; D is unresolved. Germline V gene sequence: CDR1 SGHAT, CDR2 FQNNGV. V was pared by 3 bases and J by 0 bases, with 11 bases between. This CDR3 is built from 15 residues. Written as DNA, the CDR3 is TGTGCCAGCAGCTTTTCCGGCCCTTTGAACACTGAAGCTTTCTTT. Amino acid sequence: CASSFSGPLNTEAFF.

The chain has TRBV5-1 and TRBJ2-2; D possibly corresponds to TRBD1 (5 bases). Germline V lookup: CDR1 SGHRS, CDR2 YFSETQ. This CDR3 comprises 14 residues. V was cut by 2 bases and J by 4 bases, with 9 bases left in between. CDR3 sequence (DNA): TGCGCCAGCAGCTTCCGACAGTCCACCGGGGAGCTGTTTTTT. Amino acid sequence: CASSFRQSTGELFF.

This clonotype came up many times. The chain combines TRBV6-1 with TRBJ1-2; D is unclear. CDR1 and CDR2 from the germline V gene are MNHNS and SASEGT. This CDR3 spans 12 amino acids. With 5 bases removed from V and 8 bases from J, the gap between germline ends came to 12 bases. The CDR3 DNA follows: TGTGCCAGCAGTCCCATCGGTCGGGGCTACACCTTC. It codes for CASSPIGRGYTF.

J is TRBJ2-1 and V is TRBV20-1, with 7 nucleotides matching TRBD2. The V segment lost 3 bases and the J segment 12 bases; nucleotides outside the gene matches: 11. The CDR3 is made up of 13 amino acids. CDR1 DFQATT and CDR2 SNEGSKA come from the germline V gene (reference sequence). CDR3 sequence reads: CSASGGGGHAQFF. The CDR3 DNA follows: TGCAGTGCTAGTGGCGGGGGAGGGCATGCGCAGTTCTTC.

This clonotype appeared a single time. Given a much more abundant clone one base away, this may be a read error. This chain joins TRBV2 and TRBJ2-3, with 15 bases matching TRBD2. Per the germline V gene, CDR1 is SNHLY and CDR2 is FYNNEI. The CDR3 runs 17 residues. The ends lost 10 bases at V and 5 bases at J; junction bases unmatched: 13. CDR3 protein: CATRTRRTSGREDTQYF. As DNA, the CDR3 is TGTGCCACCCGAACAAGGAGGACTAGCGGGAGGGAAGATACGCAGTATTTT. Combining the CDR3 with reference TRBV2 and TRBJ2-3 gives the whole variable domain EPEVTQTPSHQVTQMGQEVILRCVPISNHLYFYWYRQILGQKVEFLVSFYNNEISEKSEIFDDQFSVERPDGSNFTLKIRSTKLEDSAMYFCATRTRRTSGREDTQYFGPGTRLTVL.

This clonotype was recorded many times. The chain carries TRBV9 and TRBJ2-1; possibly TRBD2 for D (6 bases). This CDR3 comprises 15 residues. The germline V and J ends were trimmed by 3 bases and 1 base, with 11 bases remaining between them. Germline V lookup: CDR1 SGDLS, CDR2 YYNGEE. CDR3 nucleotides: TGTGCCAGCAGCGCCCCGGGGGTTTCCTACAATGAGCAGTTCTTC. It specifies CASSAPGVSYNEQFF.

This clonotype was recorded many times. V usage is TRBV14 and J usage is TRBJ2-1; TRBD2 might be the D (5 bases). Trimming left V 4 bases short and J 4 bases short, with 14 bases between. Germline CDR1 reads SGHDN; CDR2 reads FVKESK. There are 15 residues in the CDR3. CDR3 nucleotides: TGTGCCAGCAGCCGATTCCGGGATTTTTACAATGAGCAGTTCTTC. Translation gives CASSRFRDFYNEQFF.